This TCR beta chain was retrieved from a study of T cells in Graves' hyperthyroidism and ophthalmopathy. Researchers barred patients who had uncontrolled infection, other autoimmune disease, pregnancy or lactation. Amplified TCR beta CDR3 regions came from RNA transcripts. HTBI primers were the set used in a first-round RT-PCR of the TCR CDR3. TCRdb recomputed calls from the multiplex PCR reads with MiXCR, one row per CDR3 protein. This table holds around 600,000 distinct CDR3 sequences, about 16% found once. Per the germline V gene, CDR1 is LNHDA and CDR2 is SQIVND (reference sequence). The CDR3 consists of 15 residues. The germline V and J ends were trimmed by 3 bases and 1 base, with 10 bases remaining between them.

The source of this sequence is a woman aged 35 to 49 with Graves' ophthalmopathy. This chain uses TRBV19 with TRBJ1-5; D is unresolved. The sequencing input was blood. The DNA of the CDR3 is TGTGCCAGTAGTATCGGATTCGGGAGCAATCAGCCCCAGCATTTT. Its protein is CASSIGFGSNQPQHF. The full variable domain, in which reference TRBV19 and TRBJ1-5 provide the parts outside the CDR3, is DGGITQSPKYLFRKEGQNVTLSCEQNLNHDAMYWYRQDPGQGLRLIYYSQIVNDFQKGDIAEGYSVSREKKESFPLTVTSAQKNPTAFYLCASSIGFGSNQPQHFGDGTRLSIL.